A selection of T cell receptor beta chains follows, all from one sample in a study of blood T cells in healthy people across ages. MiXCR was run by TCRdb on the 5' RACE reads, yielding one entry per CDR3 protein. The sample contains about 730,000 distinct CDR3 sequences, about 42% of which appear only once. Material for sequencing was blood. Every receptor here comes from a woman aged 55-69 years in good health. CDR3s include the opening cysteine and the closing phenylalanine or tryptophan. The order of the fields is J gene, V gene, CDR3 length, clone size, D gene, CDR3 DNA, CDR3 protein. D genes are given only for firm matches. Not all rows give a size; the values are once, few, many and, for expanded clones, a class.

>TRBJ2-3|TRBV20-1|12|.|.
TGCAGTGCTAGGCTCAGTTCAGATACGCAGTATTTT
CSARLSSDTQYF
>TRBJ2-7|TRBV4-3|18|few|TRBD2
TGCGCCAGCAGCCAAATCCCTCCAGGACCGGGAGGTATCTACGAGCAGTACTTC
CASSQIPPGPGGIYEQYF
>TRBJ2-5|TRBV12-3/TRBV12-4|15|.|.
TGTGCCAGCAGTTTAAGGCTAGGGGAGAACAAGACCCAGTACTTC
CASSLRLGENKTQYF
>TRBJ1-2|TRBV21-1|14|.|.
TGTGCCAGCAGCAAAGTCCAGGGGAGTCTTGGCTACACCTTC
CASSKVQGSLGYTF
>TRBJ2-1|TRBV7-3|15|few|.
TGTGCCAGCAGCTTAAATCCTAGTCCCGGAAGGGAGCAGTTCTTC
CASSLNPSPGREQFF
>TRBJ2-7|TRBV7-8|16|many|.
TGTGCCAGCAGCCATTCGAGGGCCAAAAGCTCCTACGAGCAGTACTTC
CASSHSRAKSSYEQYF
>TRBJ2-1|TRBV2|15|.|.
TGTGCCAGCAGCCACCTCGGGACCTACCAGGGGGAGCAGTTCTTC
CASSHLGTYQGEQFF
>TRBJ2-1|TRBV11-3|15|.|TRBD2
TGTGCCAGCAGCTCCCGGACTAGCGGGAGAGATGAGCAGTTCTTC
CASSSRTSGRDEQFF
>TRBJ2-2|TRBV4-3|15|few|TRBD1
TGCGCCAGCAGCCGAGGGACAGGGACCACCGGGGAGCTGTTTTTT
CASSRGTGTTGELFF
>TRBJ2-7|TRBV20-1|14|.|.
TGCAGTGCTAGAATAGAGGGGAACTACTACGAGCAGTACTTC
CSARIEGNYYEQYF
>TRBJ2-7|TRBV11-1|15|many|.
TGTGCCAGCAGCTCATCAGGGAGCCAGAGCGGCGAGCAGTACTTC
CASSSSGSQSGEQYF
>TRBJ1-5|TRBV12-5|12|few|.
TGTGCTAGTGGTATGACGGATCAGCCCCAGCATTTT
CASGMTDQPQHF
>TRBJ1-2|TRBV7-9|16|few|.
TGTGCCAGCAGCTTGGGTCGGGATCCGATGGACTATGGCTACACCTTC
CASSLGRDPMDYGYTF
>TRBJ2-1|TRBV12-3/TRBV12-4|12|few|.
TGTGCCAGCGGGGGGACGGACAATGAGCAGTTCTTC
CASGGTDNEQFF
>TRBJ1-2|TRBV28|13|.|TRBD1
TGTGCCAGCAGTAACAGGGGGGAAGGCGGCTACACCTTC
CASSNRGEGGYTF
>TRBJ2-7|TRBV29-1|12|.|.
TGCAGCGTTCTAGGGAGCTCATACGAGCAGTACTTC
CSVLGSSYEQYF
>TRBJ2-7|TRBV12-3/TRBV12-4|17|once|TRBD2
TGTGCCAGCAGTTCTCCCAACGCAGCGGGAGGGTTGAATGAGCAGTACTTC
CASSSPNAAGGLNEQYF
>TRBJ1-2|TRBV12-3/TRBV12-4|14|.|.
TGTGCCAGCAGTTTAGGCAGACAAAACGCCGGCTACACCTTC
CASSLGRQNAGYTF
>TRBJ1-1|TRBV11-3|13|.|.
TGTGCCAGCAGCATCCGACAGGAGACTGAAGCTTTCTTT
CASSIRQETEAFF
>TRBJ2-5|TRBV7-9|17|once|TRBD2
TGTGCCAGCAGCTTAGCGGCTAGCGGGGATTTGGGAGAGACCCAGTACTTC
CASSLAASGDLGETQYF
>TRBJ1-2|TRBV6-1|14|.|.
TGTGCCAGCATAACTTGGGGCATGACCTATGGCTACACCTTC
CASITWGMTYGYTF
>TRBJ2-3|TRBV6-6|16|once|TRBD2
TGTGCCAGCAGCAAAGGGGGAGGACTAGCAACAGATACGCAGTATTTT
CASSKGGGLATDTQYF
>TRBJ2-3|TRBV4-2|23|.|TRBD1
TGTGCCAGCAGCCAGGGGACAGGCCTATTTCGCCCCACTGCCCCCACCGGACTCGGTACGCAGTATTTT
CASSQGTGLFRPTAPTGLGTQYF
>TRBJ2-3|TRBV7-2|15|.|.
TGTGCCAGCAGCTTAAAAAAGCGTCGCACAGATACGCAGTATTTT
CASSLKKRRTDTQYF
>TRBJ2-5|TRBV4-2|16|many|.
TGTGCCAGCAGCCAACTGACCGGGACCACTGGGGAGACCCAGTACTTC
CASSQLTGTTGETQYF
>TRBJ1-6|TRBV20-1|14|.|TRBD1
TGCAGTGCAGACCCGGGACAGGGGAGTTCACCCCTCCACTTT
CSADPGQGSSPLHF
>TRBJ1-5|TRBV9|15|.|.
TGTGCCAGCAGCGTAGGATCGAGACAGAATCAGCCCCAGCATTTT
CASSVGSRQNQPQHF